The 10 T cell receptor beta chains below all came from one sample that was sequenced in a study of post-analysis software for immune sequencing data. General study findings and limits: Higher frequency in patients than in controls was seen for roughly five TRBV segments, with TRBV5-6, TRBV5-1 and TRBV20-1 among them.

Prepared libraries of TCR beta cDNA carried unique molecular identifiers. Each CDR3 protein gets one entry after TCRdb re-called the PCR reads with MiXCR. The repertoire holds about 430,000 distinct CDR3 sequences, with 30% to 45% as singletons. No antigen is known for these receptors. Sequenced sample: blood. The receptors come from a girl aged 2-10 years with multiple sclerosis.

This rearrangement joins TRBV21-1 to TRBJ2-7; the D segment call TRBD1 is taken from the table without a DNA check. The end of the DNA aligns better with TRBJ2-5, so the J call may be wrong. TRBV21-1 is marked as a pseudogene. The CDR3 sequence is 16 residues long. CDR3 sequence: CASSKWGTGRIWTQYF. The DNA for the CDR3 is TGTGCCAGCAGCAAATGGGGGACAGGGCGGATTTGGACCCAGTACTTC.

In its sample, this clonotype was seen once. The chain has TRBV28 and TRBJ2-5; D may be TRBD1 (6 bases). V dropped 6 bases and J dropped 3 bases, with 17 bases sitting between them. The CDR3 runs to 15 residues. CDR1 MDHEN and CDR2 SYDVKM come from the germline V gene. In nucleotides, the CDR3 is TGTGCCAGCAGGTACACCTGGGGGCCCAAAGAGACCCAGTACTTC. It is translated as CASRYTWGPKETQYF.

The CDR3 DNA reads as TGTGCCAGCAGTCAAGCGGGAGCGGGGTCAGATACGCAGTATTTT. Translated, it gives CASSQAGAGSDTQYF. The chain recombines TRBV12-3 or TRBV12-4 with TRBJ2-3; 8 positions agree with TRBD2. V lost 5 bases, J lost 4 bases, and 8 bases stayed unmatched. CDR3 length: 15 residues.

The chain is built from TRBV11-1 and TRBJ1-2; TRBD1 matches at 7 bases. Germline loops: CDR1 SGHAT, CDR2 FQDESV (reference sequence). The junction had 19 bases not matched to a gene; V was cut back by 5 bases and J by 7 bases. This CDR3 is 17 amino acids long. The CDR3 DNA reads TGTGCCAGCAGCCACCCGGAGGTCTCCGGGACAGTATCTGGCTACACCTTC. It specifies CASSHPEVSGTVSGYTF.

J is TRBJ2-7 and V is TRBV5-1; 7 bases are a match to TRBD2. The trim removed 0 bases at V and 2 bases at J, leaving 5 bases unmatched. CDR1 SGHRS and CDR2 YFSETQ come from the germline V gene. The CDR3 totals 15 residues. This chain's CDR3 is CASSLGAGSTYEQYF. The CDR3 coding sequence is TGCGCCAGCAGCTTGGGAGCGGGGAGCACCTACGAGCAGTACTTC. The full variable domain, completed using reference TRBV5-1 and TRBJ2-7, is KAGVTQTPRYLIKTRGQQVTLSCSPISGHRSVSWYQQTPGQGLQFLFEYFSETQRNKGNFPGRFSGRQFSNSRSEMNVSTLELGDSALYLCASSLGAGSTYEQYFGPGTRLTVT.

This clonotype was seen a handful of times. CDR3 bases: TGCAGTGCTAGATTACGGTGGGACTCCTACAATGAGCAGTTCTTC. As protein: CSARLRWDSYNEQFF. V and J are TRBV20-1 and TRBJ2-1; D is undetermined. Germline loops: CDR1 DFQATT, CDR2 SNEGSKA (reference sequence). This CDR3 spans 15 amino acids. V was shortened by 2 bases and J by 0 bases, with 11 bases between the two germline ends.

The V and J genes are TRBV7-8 and TRBJ2-1; 9 nucleotides agree with TRBD1. Germline V gene lookup returns CDR1 SGHVS and CDR2 FQNEAQ. After removal of 2 bases from V and 2 bases from J, the junction contained 7 bases not matched to a gene. The CDR3 is made up of 17 amino acids. CDR3 nucleotides: TGTGCCAGCAGCTTAAAACAGGGACAGGGTACCTACAATGAGCAGTTCTTC. Its protein product is CASSLKQGQGTYNEQFF.

The chain couples TRBV5-1 to TRBJ1-6, with TRBD1 matching over 11 bases. J was trimmed by 6 bases and V by 1 base; bases with no gene match: 6. The germline V gene has CDR1 SGHRS and CDR2 YFSETQ. This CDR3 region has 17 residues. The CDR3 reads CASSLIRTGGSNSPLHF. The CDR3, as DNA: TGCGCCAGCAGCTTGATCCGGACAGGGGGCTCTAATTCACCCCTCCACTTT.

This clonotype was detected a few times. This chain connects TRBV9 to TRBJ2-5; 8 bases line up with TRBD2. The CDR3 runs 16 residues. V lost 0 bases to trimming and J lost 2 bases; unmatched junction nucleotides: 6. Looked up from germline, CDR1 is SGDLS and CDR2 is YYNGEE. The CDR3 DNA follows: TGTGCCAGCAGCGTAGCTACCAGCGGGGGACAAGAGACCCAGTACTTC. Residues: CASSVATSGGQETQYF.

This sequence joins TRBV27 and TRBJ1-2; tentatively, D is TRBD1 (6 bases). CDR3 length: 16 residues. CDR1 is MNHEY, CDR2 SMNVEV, per germline (reference sequence). V dropped 2 bases and J dropped 8 bases, with 21 bases sitting between them. This CDR3 reads CASSLAGPLGGYGYTF. The CDR3 DNA reads TGTGCCAGCAGTTTAGCAGGCCCATTAGGGGGTTACGGCTACACCTTC.